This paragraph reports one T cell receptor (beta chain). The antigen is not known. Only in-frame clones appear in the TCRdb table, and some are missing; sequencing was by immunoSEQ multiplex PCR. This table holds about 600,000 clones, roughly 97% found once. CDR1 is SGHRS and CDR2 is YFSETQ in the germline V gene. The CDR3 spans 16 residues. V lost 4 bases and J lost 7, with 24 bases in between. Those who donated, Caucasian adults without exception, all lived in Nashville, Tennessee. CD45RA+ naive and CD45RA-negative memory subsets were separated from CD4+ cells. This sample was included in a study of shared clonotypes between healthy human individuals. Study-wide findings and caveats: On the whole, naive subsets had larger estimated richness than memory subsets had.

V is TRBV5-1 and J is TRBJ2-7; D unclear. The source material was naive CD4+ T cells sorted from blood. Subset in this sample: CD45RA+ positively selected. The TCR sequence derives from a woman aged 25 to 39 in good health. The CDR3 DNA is TGCGCCAGCAGCCGTCCCGGGTCCTCCCAGCCGGAAGAGCAGTACTTC. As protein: CASSRPGSSQPEEQYF.